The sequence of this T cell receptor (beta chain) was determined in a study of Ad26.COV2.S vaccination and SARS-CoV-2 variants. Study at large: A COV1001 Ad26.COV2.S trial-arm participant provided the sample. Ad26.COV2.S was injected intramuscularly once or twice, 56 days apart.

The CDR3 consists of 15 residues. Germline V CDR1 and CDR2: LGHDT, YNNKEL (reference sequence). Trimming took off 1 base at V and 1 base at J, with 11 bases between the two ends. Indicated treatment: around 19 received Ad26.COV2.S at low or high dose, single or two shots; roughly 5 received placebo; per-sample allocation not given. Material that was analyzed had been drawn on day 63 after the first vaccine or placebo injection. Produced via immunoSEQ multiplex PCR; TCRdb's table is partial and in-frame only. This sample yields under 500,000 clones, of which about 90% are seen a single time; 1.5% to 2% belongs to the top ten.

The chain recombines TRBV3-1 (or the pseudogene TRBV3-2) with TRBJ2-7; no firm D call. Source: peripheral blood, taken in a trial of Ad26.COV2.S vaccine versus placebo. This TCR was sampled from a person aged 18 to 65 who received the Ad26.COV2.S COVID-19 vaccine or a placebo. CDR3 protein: CASSQAGPRSYEQYF. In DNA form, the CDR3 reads TGTGCCAGCAGCCAAGCCGGACCCCGGTCCTACGAGCAGTACTTC.